This T cell receptor beta chain was obtained from a study of T cell repertoires in aging, cancer and after chemotherapy. The CDR3 contains 15 residues. Unmatched junction bases numbered 8, after V lost 3 bases and J lost 8 bases. Germline values: CDR1 SGHTA, CDR2 FQGNSA. This clonotype is medium-sized in the sample. Amplification of TCR beta used genomic DNA extracted from peripheral blood. A mixed TRB-A/B primer pool amplified rearranged TRB by multiplex touch-down PCR. TCRdb re-called the multiplex PCR reads with MiXCR, one entry per CDR3 protein. Of some 1,500 distinct CDR3 sequences listed, about a quarter were seen once; the top ten hold approximately 25%.

The sample was blood. This rearrangement joins TRBV7-2 to TRBJ2-1; 9 bases fit TRBD2. The sequence was collected from a human donor with a blood cancer. The CDR3 spells CASSFSGTSLHEQFF. CDR3 coding DNA: TGTGCCAGCAGCTTCTCCGGGACTAGCCTTCATGAGCAGTTCTTC.